The entry below describes one T cell receptor (beta chain). How the authors handled the data: Reference gene primer amplification yielded estimated nucleated cell counts. Sequenced by immunoSEQ multiplex PCR; TCRdb stores in-frame clones only, minus some. V and J calls and clone size are those listed in that table; D and trimming were worked out from the DNA. Among 150,000 to 200,000 clones listed, around 93% were seen once. This entry is derived from a study of blood T cell repertoires in COVID-19. The CDR3 contains 13 residues. Germline CDR1 and CDR2: MNHEY and SVGAGI. V shed 6 bases, J shed 4 bases, and the junction held 2 bases outside the gene matches.

This rearrangement joins TRBV6-5 to TRBJ1-2; 10 bases agree with TRBD1. Sample: peripheral blood. The TCR comes from a woman aged 45-65 years with acute or convalescent COVID-19. The CDR3, as DNA: TGTGCCAGCAGACGACAGGGGGCCTATGGCTACACCTTC. Protein sequence: CASRRQGAYGYTF.